Each of the 22 T cell receptor beta chains below was sequenced from the same sample in a study of identical twins. TCRdb re-derived calls from the 5' RACE reads in MiXCR, one entry per CDR3 protein. The sample carries roughly 1.6 million distinct CDR3 sequences, about 32% recorded once. Sequenced material: cord blood. Every receptor here comes from a newborn girl in good health.

With respect to this clonotype: One end of the junction fails to match germline, which may point to a read error. The rearrangement joins TRBV5-1 to TRBJ1-1; 7 nucleotides align to TRBD1. This CDR3 contains 19 residues. Per the germline V gene, CDR1 is SGHRS and CDR2 is YFSETQ. CDR3: CVSSPRSLVTTGLDTEAFF. Written as DNA, the CDR3 is TGCGTCAGCAGCCCCCGTTCTTTGGTTACGACAGGGTTGGACACTGAAGCTTTCTTT.

This clonotype was found once. The rearrangement joins TRBV12-3 or TRBV12-4 to TRBJ1-1; perhaps TRBD1 as D (5 bases). V was shortened by 6 bases and J by 1 base, with 15 bases between the two germline ends. The length of the CDR3 is 15 residues. The DNA for the CDR3 is TGTGCCAGCAGCACCTGGGGGTGGCGGAACACTGAAGCTTTCTTT. Residues: CASSTWGWRNTEAFF.

To note about this clonotype: Compared with germline, one end of the junction differs, possibly owing to a read error. The V call is TRBV9, the J call TRBJ2-1; TRBD2 matches at 8 bases. This CDR3 is built from 15 residues. The germline V gene has CDR1 SGDLS and CDR2 YYNGEE. The CDR3 region is CAGSVAGLSYNEQFF. The CDR3 nucleotides read TGTGCCGGCAGCGTAGCGGGACTCTCCTACAATGAGCAGTTCTTC.

The gene calls are TRBV20-1 and TRBJ2-3; 9 bases agree with TRBD1. The CDR3 consists of 15 residues. V was pared by 2 bases and J by 3 bases, with 6 bases of the junction left unmatched. Germline V gene sequence: CDR1 DFQATT, CDR2 SNEGSKA (reference sequence). For the CDR3, the DNA is TGCAGTGCTAGACCATGGGACAGGGTAACAGATACGCAGTATTTT. Translation: CSARPWDRVTDTQYF.

This clonotype has more than one count but fewer than ten. The CDR3 region is CASSLTGRLAKNIQYF. The CDR3 region has the DNA TGTGCCAGCAGCTTAACGGGGCGCCTAGCCAAAAACATTCAGTACTTC. The chain employs TRBV7-4 and TRBJ2-4, with D perhaps being TRBD1 or TRBD2 (5 bases each). V lost 2 bases and J lost 0, with 11 bases in between. This CDR3 spans 16 amino acids. Germline CDR1 reads SGHVT; CDR2 reads SQSDAQ.

CDR3 DNA: TGTGCCATCAGTGGGACAGGGTACAATGAGCAGTACTTC. Translating gives CAISGTGYNEQYF. The chain employs TRBV10-3 and TRBJ2-7; TRBD1 matches 8 bases. There are 13 residues in the CDR3. J gave up 7 bases and V 4 bases, and 6 bases lay outside the gene matches. Germline CDR1 is ENHRY and CDR2 is SYGVKD.

This clonotype was counted ten times or more. As DNA, the CDR3 is TGTGCCAGCTCACCACCGGGACTAGCGTCCTACGAGCAGTACTTC. As protein: CASSPPGLASYEQYF. The chain recombines TRBV18 with TRBJ2-7; 10 nucleotides line up with TRBD2. The V gene's germline CDR1 is KGHSH and CDR2 LQKENI. The CDR3 runs 15 residues. Trimming at V came to 0 bases and at J to 1 base, leaving 0 bases not matched to a gene. The full variable domain, rest sourced from reference TRBV18 and TRBJ2-7, is NAGVMQNPRHLVRRRGQEARLRCSPMKGHSHVYWYRQLPEEGLKFMVYLQKENIIDESGMPKERFSAEFPKEGPSILRIQQVVRGDSAAYFCASSPPGLASYEQYFGPGTRLTVT.

This chain uses TRBV5-1 with TRBJ2-4; 13 bases fit TRBD2. The better agreement between TRBJ2-7 and the DNA end casts doubt on the J call. The CDR3 covers 17 residues. Germline CDR1 is SGHRS and CDR2 is YFSETQ. This chain's CDR3 is CASSSNPGLAGAYEQYF. The CDR3 DNA is TGCGCCAGCAGCTCCAATCCCGGACTAGCGGGAGCCTACGAGCAGTACTTC.

The chain carries TRBV12-3 or TRBV12-4 and TRBJ2-2, with a possible D match to TRBD1 (6 bases). V lost 7 bases to trimming and J lost 2 bases, with 8 bases between them. CDR3 length: 13 residues. The CDR3 bases are TGTGCCAGCAAGGGGGTTAACACCGGGGAGCTGTTTTTT. Protein product: CASKGVNTGELFF.

This clonotype was recorded a few times. The chain employs TRBV12-5 and TRBJ2-1; 10 positions match TRBD1. The junction had 2 bases not matched to a gene; V was cut back by 6 bases and J by 6 bases. CDR1 and CDR2 (germline): LGHNT, FRNRAP. This CDR3 has 13 amino acids. The CDR3 DNA reads TGTGCTAGTGGCTGGACAGGGGGCAATGAGCAGTTCTTC. Its protein is CASGWTGGNEQFF.

The rearrangement links TRBV9 to TRBJ1-5, with D possibly matching TRBD1 (6 bases). Germline CDR1 SGDLS, CDR2 YYNGEE. This CDR3 comprises 12 residues. V lost 3 bases, J lost 9 bases, and 10 bases lay in between. CDR3 in amino acids: CASSEDSGPQHF. CDR3 coding DNA: TGTGCCAGCAGCGAGGACAGTGGGCCCCAGCATTTT.

This clonotype occurred a few times. The chain uses TRBV4-1 and TRBJ2-3; D unclear. The CDR3 is 18 amino acids. V gave up 1 base and J gave up 1 base, with 18 bases separating them. Germline V CDR1 and CDR2: MGHRA, YSYEKL. In nucleotides, the CDR3 is TGCGCCAGCAGCCAAGGGCTCTACAGCCTGATACGCACAGATACGCAGTATTTT. Translating it yields CASSQGLYSLIRTDTQYF.

To note about this clonotype: An end of the junction does not agree with germline; a read error may underlie this. J is TRBJ2-1 and V is TRBV4-1, with a weak D call TRBD2 (6 bases). Germline CDR1 reads MGHRA; CDR2 reads YSYEKL. The length of the CDR3 is 16 residues. Here the CDR3 DNA reads TGCGCCAGCAGCCAACCCCCTAGCGTCTCCTGCAATGAGCAGTTCTTC. It yields the protein CASSQPPSVSCNEQFF.

This chain joins TRBV20-1 and TRBJ2-5; tentative D call: TRBD2 (7 bases). The last part of the DNA fits TRBJ2-7 better; the J call may be wrong. The CDR3 is 16 amino acids. The V gene's germline CDR1 is DFQATT and CDR2 SNEGSKA (reference sequence). The CDR3 loop reads CSAPEGGRNKLGEQYF. CDR3 sequence (DNA): TGCAGTGCCCCGGAGGGGGGGCGTAATAAACTGGGCGAGCAGTACTTC.

The chain uses TRBV5-1 and TRBJ1-2, with D possibly being TRBD1 (5 bases). V lost 4 bases and J 4 bases, leaving 14 bases between the germline ends. Germline V gene data show CDR1 as SGHRS and CDR2 as YFSETQ. This CDR3 has 14 amino acids. The CDR3 DNA follows: TGCGCCAGCAGCCCGGGACTTTCCGGCTATGGCTACACCTTC. Amino acid sequence: CASSPGLSGYGYTF.

Remarks on this clonotype: At one boundary the junction diverges from the germline segment, which might be a read error. V gene TRBV18 combines with J gene TRBJ2-1; D gene uncertain. This CDR3 region has 15 residues. Per the germline V gene, CDR1 is KGHSH and CDR2 is LQKENI. The CDR3 spells CASSPPNHSYSEQFF. As DNA, the CDR3 is TGTGCCAGCTCACCACCGAATCATTCCTACAGTGAGCAGTTCTTC. The whole variable domain, remainder taken from reference TRBV18 and TRBJ2-1, is NAGVMQNPRHLVRRRGQEARLRCSPMKGHSHVYWYRQLPEEGLKFMVYLQKENIIDESGMPKERFSAEFPKEGPSILRIQQVVRGDSAAYFCASSPPNHSYSEQFFGPGTRLTVL.

This clonotype was observed many times. The genes are TRBV10-3 and TRBJ2-4; possible D gene TRBD2, 5 bases. Deletions cut 3 bases from V and 13 bases from J, with 10 bases between. The CDR3 runs 11 residues. Germline V gives CDR1 ENHRY, CDR2 SYGVKD. Written as DNA, the CDR3 is TGTGCCATCAGTGATACTGGGGAGCAGTACTTC. It yields the protein CAISDTGEQYF.

In this sample, this clonotype turned up many times. The CDR3 sequence is CSGYSDRGVGTDTQYF. DNA of the CDR3: TGCAGCGGTTACTCCGACAGGGGAGTTGGCACAGATACGCAGTATTTT. The rearrangement uses TRBV29-1 and TRBJ2-3; 8 bases are shared with TRBD1. V gave up 7 bases and J gave up 1 base; unmatched junction bases: 13. CDR1 is SQVTM, CDR2 ANQGSEA, per germline. The CDR3 has 16 amino acids.

This clonotype was observed a handful of times. The J gene is TRBJ2-3, the V gene TRBV28; 7 bases fit TRBD1. CDR3 length: 17 amino acids. The V gene's germline CDR1 is MDHEN and CDR2 SYDVKM. The ends lost 7 bases at V and 7 bases at J; junction bases unmatched: 20. CDR3 coding DNA: TGTGCCAGCACCACCCAGGGACAGCGCCTTGGTGCCCATACGCAGTATTTT. Encoded protein: CASTTQGQRLGAHTQYF.

This chain connects TRBV24-1 to TRBJ2-1; 9 bases are shared with TRBD2. CDR1 and CDR2 from the germline V gene are KGHDR and SFDVKD. The CDR3 sequence is 16 residues long. V shed 8 bases and J 8 bases; nucleotides not matched to a gene: 15. In DNA form, the CDR3 reads TGTGCCACCAAAGGTGCTTCGGCGGGAGGGCTCGATGAGCAGTTCTTC. Residues: CATKGASAGGLDEQFF.

This clonotype has more than one count but fewer than ten. The V and J genes are TRBV28 and TRBJ1-2; no clear D. This CDR3 region has 15 residues. Trimming took 5 bases from V and 0 from J, leaving 13 bases between them. Germline V gives CDR1 MDHEN, CDR2 SYDVKM. CDR3 region: CASSLGPRANYGYTF. In DNA, the CDR3 is TGTGCCAGCAGTCTAGGGCCTAGGGCTAACTATGGCTACACCTTC.

There are a few counts of this clonotype. This sequence joins TRBV3-1 and TRBJ2-7; either TRBD1 or TRBD2 may fit D (5 bases each). The CDR3 extends over 15 amino acids. V lost 4 bases and J 0 bases, leaving 13 bases between the germline ends. Germline CDR1 LGHDT, CDR2 YNNKEL (reference sequence). The CDR3 coding sequence is TGTGCCAGCAGCCCGGGGACGAGAAGCTCCTACGAGCAGTACTTC. This encodes CASSPGTRSSYEQYF.